This TCR beta chain emerged from a study of shared clonotypes between healthy human individuals. The repertoire was sequenced with immunoSEQ multiplex PCR; TCRdb's copy has only in-frame clones and lacks some. The data contain more than 2,000,000 clones, approximately 92% of them seen just once; the ten biggest clones take up over 0.12%. This clone was counted once. What it binds is not known. Caucasian adults residing in Nashville, Tennessee made up all the donors. Study findings and constraints: Generation probability values for non-shared clonotypes were lower than those for clonotypes shared by all four donors. Estimated richness values were generally larger in naive subsets than in memory subsets. Donor clonotype sharing was expected to depend on sequencing depth.

CDR1 and CDR2 (germline): SGHNT, YYREEE (reference sequence). The CDR3 covers 15 residues. V trimming: 0 bases; J trimming: 2 bases; junction bases outside the gene matches: 4. The chain has TRBV5-4 and TRBJ2-7; 8 nucleotides agree with TRBD1. The material sequenced was naive CD4+ T cells sorted from blood. The subset denotes: CD45RA+ positively selected. This TCR derives from a man aged 18 to 29 in good health. The CDR3 nucleotides are TGTGCCAGCAGCTTGGGACAGGGGACCGCCTACGAGCAGTACTTC. This gives the protein CASSLGQGTAYEQYF.